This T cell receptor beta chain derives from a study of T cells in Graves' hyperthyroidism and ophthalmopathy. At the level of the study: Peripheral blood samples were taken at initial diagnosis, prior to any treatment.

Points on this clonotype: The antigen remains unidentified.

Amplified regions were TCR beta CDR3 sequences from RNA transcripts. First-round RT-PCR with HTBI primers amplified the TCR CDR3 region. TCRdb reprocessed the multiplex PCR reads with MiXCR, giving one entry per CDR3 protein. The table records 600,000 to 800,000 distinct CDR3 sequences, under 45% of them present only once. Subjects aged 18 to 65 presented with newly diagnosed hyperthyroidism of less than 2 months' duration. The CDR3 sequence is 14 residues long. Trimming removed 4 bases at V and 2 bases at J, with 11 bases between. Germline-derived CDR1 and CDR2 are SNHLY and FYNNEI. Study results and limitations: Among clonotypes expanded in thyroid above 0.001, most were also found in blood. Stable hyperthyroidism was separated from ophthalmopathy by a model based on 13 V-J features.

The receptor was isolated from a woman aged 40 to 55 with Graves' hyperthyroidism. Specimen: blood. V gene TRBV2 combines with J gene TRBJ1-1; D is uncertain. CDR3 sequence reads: CASSGLPTNTEAFF. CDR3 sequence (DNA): TGTGCCAGCAGTGGGCTCCCGACCAACACTGAAGCTTTCTTT.